Below are 32 T cell receptor beta chains sequenced from a single sample in a study of blood T cell repertoires in COVID-19. Assay used: immunoSEQ multiplex PCR; TCRdb lists only in-frame clones, some missing. The table includes about 230,000 clones, around 83% detected once. The specimen sequenced was peripheral blood. The source of these receptors is a woman between 40 and 55 years old who had recovered from COVID-19.

The rearrangement joins TRBV6-2 or TRBV6-3 to TRBJ2-5; D possibly corresponds to TRBD1 (6 bases). This CDR3 is built from 13 residues. Between the trimmed V and J ends, which lost 4 bases and 3 bases, there was a span of 9 bases. Germline lookup yields CDR1 MNHEY and CDR2 SVGEGT. The CDR3 region has the DNA TGTGCCAGCAGTTCTTACAGGGAAGAGACCCAGTACTTC. Encoded protein: CASSSYREETQYF.

Details on this clone: This specimen includes other DNA sequences encoding the same CDR3. This chain joins TRBV5-1 and TRBJ1-2, with no clear D. Trimming pared 2 bases from V and 1 base from J, leaving 6 bases between. This CDR3 comprises 13 residues. CDR1 and CDR2 from the germline V gene are SGHRS and YFSETQ. In DNA, the CDR3 is TGCGCCAGCAGCTTAGCTAGTAACTATGGCTACACCTTC. It codes for CASSLASNYGYTF.

The J gene is TRBJ1-2, the V gene TRBV11-3; 11 positions match TRBD1. The trim removed 4 bases at V and 7 bases at J, leaving 8 bases unmatched. The CDR3 totals 15 residues. Germline V gene lookup returns CDR1 SGHNT and CDR2 YENEEA. The CDR3 coding sequence is TGTGCCAGCAGCTCACCCGGGACAGGGGGTTCTGGCTACACCTTC. Its translation: CASSSPGTGGSGYTF.

V and J are TRBV7-2 and TRBJ2-2; tentatively, D is TRBD2 (5 bases). The CDR3 is made up of 14 amino acids. V shed 4 bases and J shed 6 bases, with 12 bases lying between them. Germline CDR1 is SGHTA and CDR2 is FQGNSA. The CDR3 sequence is CASSSVRDAGELFF. The CDR3 DNA is TGTGCCAGCAGCTCCGTCCGGGATGCCGGGGAGCTGTTTTTT. Filled out from reference TRBV7-2 and TRBJ2-2, the complete variable domain reads GAGVSQSPSNKVTEKGKDVELRCDPISGHTALYWYRQSLGQGLEFLIYFQGNSAPDKSGLPSDRFSAERTGGSVSTLTIQRTQQEDSAVYLCASSSVRDAGELFFGEGSRLTVL.

J is TRBJ2-7 and V is TRBV6-5; D call uncertain. With 7 bases removed from V and 4 bases from J, the gap between germline ends came to 11 bases. Germline assignment: CDR1 MNHEY and CDR2 SVGAGI. This CDR3 contains 12 residues. The CDR3 DNA reads TGTGCCAGCACGGCGGTTTTATACGAGCAGTACTTC. Translating gives CASTAVLYEQYF.

The CDR3 sequence: CASSQDGGGTHSYEQYF. CDR3 nucleotides: TGTGCCAGCAGCCAAGATGGGGGAGGAACGCACAGCTACGAGCAGTACTTC. The V call is TRBV3-1 (or the pseudogene TRBV3-2), the J call TRBJ2-7, with D maybe TRBD2 (6 bases). Trimming took off 0 bases at V and 3 bases at J, with 18 bases between the two ends. CDR3 length: 17 amino acids. CDR1 and CDR2 (germline): LGHDT, YNNKEL (reference sequence).

The rearrangement links TRBV19 to TRBJ1-1, with TRBD1 identical over 7 bases. CDR3 length equals 17 residues. V lost 2 bases and J lost 4; bases outside the gene matches: 13. From germline, CDR1 is LNHDA and CDR2 SQIVND (reference sequence). The CDR3 DNA is TGTGCCAGTAGTATATATTACGGTAGAGGGGGCTTCACTGAAGCTTTCTTT. This translates into CASSIYYGRGGFTEAFF.

Worth noting for this clone: One junction end disagrees with the germline gene, perhaps due to a read error. The gene calls are TRBV5-4 and TRBJ2-3; D is perhaps TRBD2 (6 bases). The CDR3 loop spans 16 amino acids. Germline lookup yields CDR1 SGHNT and CDR2 YYREEE (reference sequence). The CDR3: CTSSDMSGLDLDTQYF. CDR3 DNA: TGTACCAGCAGCGACATGTCGGGACTCGATCTCGATACGCAGTATTTT. The entire variable domain, with the rest obtained from reference TRBV5-4 and TRBJ2-3, is as follows: ETGVTQSPTHLIKTRGQQVTLRCSSQSGHNTVSWYQQALGQGPQFIFQYYREEENGRGNFPPRFSGLQFPNYSSELNVNALELDDSALYLCTSSDMSGLDLDTQYFGPGTRLTVL.

CDR3: CAISEWRRGGDSNQPQHF. The CDR3 coding sequence is TGTGCCATCAGTGAGTGGCGGAGGGGGGGGGATAGCAATCAGCCCCAGCATTTT. The chain links TRBV10-3 to TRBJ1-5, with a tentative D call TRBD1 (6 bases). The V and J ends lost 1 base and 0 bases respectively, with 16 bases between them. The CDR3 sequence is 18 residues long. The germline gives CDR1 ENHRY, CDR2 SYGVKD.

The V call is TRBV7-2, the J call TRBJ1-1, with a possible D match to TRBD1 (5 bases). The germline CDR1 and CDR2 sequences are SGHTA and FQGNSA. The CDR3 contains 13 residues. V lost 1 base and J 10 bases, leaving 13 bases between the germline ends. The CDR3 sequence is CASSLEPGLGAFF. CDR3 DNA sequence: TGTGCCAGCAGCTTAGAACCGGGACTCGGAGCTTTCTTT.

V usage is TRBV7-2 and J usage is TRBJ2-1; D perhaps matches TRBD2 (5 bases). Trimming stripped 5 bases from V and 4 bases from J, with 9 bases between. From germline, CDR1 is SGHTA and CDR2 FQGNSA. The CDR3 totals 13 residues. CDR3 bases: TGTGCCAGCAGCACCGGGGTGTACAATGAGCAGTTCTTC. Protein sequence: CASSTGVYNEQFF.

The chain has TRBV27 and TRBJ1-5; 7 bases line up with TRBD1. Trimming took 3 bases from V and 3 from J; bases not matched to a gene: 5. The CDR3 contains 15 residues. Per germline, CDR1 MNHEY and CDR2 SMNVEV (reference sequence). CDR3 in amino acids: CASSFKGAFNQPQHF. For the CDR3, the DNA is TGTGCCAGCAGTTTTAAGGGGGCTTTCAATCAGCCCCAGCATTTT.

The chain couples TRBV7-2 to TRBJ2-7; 12 nucleotides line up with TRBD1. The CDR3 has 13 amino acids. The junction had 2 bases not matched to a gene; V was cut back by 5 bases and J by 6 bases. Germline CDR1 is SGHTA and CDR2 is FQGNSA. The CDR3 DNA sequence: TGTGCCAGCAGCCGGGACAGGGGGCGCGAGCAGTACTTC. It codes for CASSRDRGREQYF.

This clone turned up a few times. V is TRBV5-1 and J is TRBJ2-7, with TRBD1 matching over 7 bases. The CDR3 is made up of 15 amino acids. V shed 0 bases and J 3 bases; nucleotides not matched to a gene: 6. Germline V gene sequence: CDR1 SGHRS, CDR2 YFSETQ. The CDR3 nucleotides are TGCGCCAGCAGCTTGGCCTCGGGACAGCTCTACGAGCAGTACTTC. Translation gives CASSLASGQLYEQYF. The full variable domain, in which reference TRBV5-1 and TRBJ2-7 provide the parts outside the CDR3, is KAGVTQTPRYLIKTRGQQVTLSCSPISGHRSVSWYQQTPGQGLQFLFEYFSETQRNKGNFPGRFSGRQFSNSRSEMNVSTLELGDSALYLCASSLASGQLYEQYFGPGTRLTVT.

The CDR3 loop is CASSNQGGAGNTIYF. The CDR3, as DNA: TGTGCCAGCTCAAACCAGGGAGGAGCTGGAAACACCATATATTTT. The chain employs TRBV18 and TRBJ1-3, with D possibly being TRBD1 (5 bases). Germline CDR1 and CDR2: KGHSH and LQKENI. V lost 5 bases and J lost 2, with 13 bases in between. This CDR3 has 15 residues.

The genes are TRBV12-3 or TRBV12-4 and TRBJ2-5; tentative D call: TRBD1 (6 bases). Trimming left V 5 bases short and J 5 bases short, with 12 bases between. The CDR3 sequence is 13 residues long. Here the CDR3 reads CASSTRGLETQYF. DNA of the CDR3: TGTGCCAGCAGTACGAGGGGGTTGGAGACCCAGTACTTC.

The rearrangement uses TRBV10-3 and TRBJ2-1; TRBD2 is a possible D gene (7 bases). The CDR3 covers 12 residues. Trimming cost V 11 bases and J 5 bases, with 13 bases left between them. Germline CDR1 and CDR2: ENHRY and SYGVKD. The CDR3 loop reads CALRGADNEQFF. CDR3 nucleotide sequence: TGTGCCTTACGGGGGGCGGACAATGAGCAGTTCTTC.

V is TRBV18 and J is TRBJ1-1; D uncertain. From germline, CDR1 is KGHSH and CDR2 LQKENI. This CDR3 spans 14 amino acids. Trimming shortened V by 1 base and J by 7 bases, and 13 bases separated the two germline ends. The CDR3 protein is CASSPQTDEVEAFF. CDR3 in DNA: TGTGCCAGCTCACCACAAACAGACGAAGTTGAAGCTTTCTTT. Using reference TRBV18 and TRBJ1-1 for the parts outside the CDR3, the full variable domain is NAGVMQNPRHLVRRRGQEARLRCSPMKGHSHVYWYRQLPEEGLKFMVYLQKENIIDESGMPKERFSAEFPKEGPSILRIQQVVRGDSAAYFCASSPQTDEVEAFFGQGTRLTVV.

V is TRBV7-9 and J is TRBJ1-4; D gene uncertain. The V gene's germline CDR1 is SEHNR and CDR2 FQNEAQ (reference sequence). This CDR3 comprises 13 residues. Trimming took off 1 base at V and 7 bases at J, with 7 bases between the two ends. CDR3 bases: TGTGCCAGCAGCTTAGAGGGAGGTGAAAAACTGTTTTTT. This translates into CASSLEGGEKLFF. Looking up the rest from reference TRBV7-9 and TRBJ1-4 gives the full variable domain: DTGVSQNPRHKITKRGQNVTFRCDPISEHNRLYWYRQTLGQGPEFLTYFQNEAQLEKSRLLSDRFSAERPKGSFSTLEIQRTEQGDSAMYLCASSLEGGEKLFFGSGTQLSVL.

The V gene is TRBV6-5, the J gene TRBJ1-2, with a tentative D call TRBD1 (6 bases). Germline CDR1 is MNHEY and CDR2 is SVGAGI. The CDR3 covers 14 residues. With 6 bases removed from V and 4 bases from J, the gap between germline ends came to 15 bases. The CDR3 DNA is TGTGCCAGCAGCCCCGGACAGCAAGTCTATGGCTACACCTTC. Translated: CASSPGQQVYGYTF.

V and J are TRBV19 and TRBJ1-2, with D tentatively TRBD1 (5 bases). V dropped 10 bases and J dropped 2 bases, with 32 bases sitting between them. Germline V gives CDR1 LNHDA, CDR2 SQIVND (reference sequence). This CDR3 region has 19 residues. The CDR3 DNA follows: TGTGCCATCGCGGGACCCTATTTCCGCTTTCGTGGCTTGAACTATGGCTACACCTTC. Residues: CAIAGPYFRFRGLNYGYTF.

This chain's CDR3 is CASRTRYRRRGTDTQYF. CDR3 nucleotide sequence: TGTGCAAGTCGCACTCGATACAGGCGGAGGGGCACAGATACGCAGTATTTT. The chain carries TRBV12-2 and TRBJ2-3; the D call TRBD2 from the table was never checked on the DNA. TRBV12-2 is classified as a pseudogene. This CDR3 spans 17 amino acids.

The CDR3 here is CASSRRTKNTGELFF. The DNA of the CDR3 is TGTGCCAGCAGCAGACGGACTAAAAACACCGGGGAGCTGTTTTTT. The J gene is TRBJ2-2, the V gene TRBV7-3; tentative D call: TRBD2 (6 bases). This CDR3 spans 15 amino acids. Trimming shortened V by 5 bases and J by 2 bases, and 12 bases separated the two germline ends. Germline V gene data show CDR1 as SGHTA and CDR2 as FQGTGA. Variable domain in full (rest from reference TRBV7-3 and TRBJ2-2): GAGVSQTPSNKVTEKGKYVELRCDPISGHTALYWYRQSLGQGPEFLIYFQGTGAADDSGLPNDRFFAVRPEGSVSTLKIQRTERGDSAVYLCASSRRTKNTGELFFGEGSRLTVL.

The chain employs TRBV30 and TRBJ2-7, with D hard to call. The germline gives CDR1 GTSNPN, CDR2 SVGIG (reference sequence). The CDR3 is 10 residues long. Trimming took off 5 bases at V and 12 bases at J, with 14 bases between the two ends. The CDR3 protein is CAWGNKHRYF. CDR3 nucleotides: TGTGCCTGGGGAAATAAACATCGGTACTTC.

This chain uses TRBV4-3 with TRBJ2-3; 7 bases are shared with TRBD1. The junction had 3 bases not matched to a gene; V was cut back by 0 bases and J by 0 bases. There are 16 residues in the CDR3. CDR1 is LGHNA and CDR2 is YSLEER in the germline V gene. CDR3 amino acids: CASSQDYRGSTDTQYF. CDR3 in DNA: TGCGCCAGCAGCCAAGATTACAGGGGAAGCACAGATACGCAGTATTTT.

This chain joins TRBV19 and TRBJ1-5; no definite D call. The V gene lost 4 bases and the J gene lost 5 bases, with 9 bases spanning the gap. Looked up from germline, CDR1 is LNHDA and CDR2 is SQIVND (reference sequence). The CDR3 extends over 13 amino acids. This CDR3 is CASSTQRDQPQHF. As DNA, the CDR3 is TGTGCCAGTAGTACGCAGAGGGATCAGCCCCAGCATTTT.

The V call is TRBV28, the J call TRBJ2-7, with 12 bases aligning to TRBD2. Germline assignment: CDR1 MDHEN and CDR2 SYDVKM. The ends lost 8 bases at V and 4 bases at J; junction bases unmatched: 21. CDR3 length: 19 residues. The CDR3 is CASPAETSGGPTSWYEQYF. CDR3 bases: TGTGCCAGCCCGGCCGAAACTAGCGGGGGGCCAACGAGTTGGTACGAGCAGTACTTC.

The chain employs TRBV7-2 and TRBJ2-5, with D maybe TRBD2 (6 bases). The CDR3 totals 14 residues. Germline loops: CDR1 SGHTA, CDR2 FQGNSA. The V and J ends lost 5 bases and 5 bases respectively, with 15 bases between them. CDR3 sequence: CASSPASADETQYF. The CDR3 region has the DNA TGTGCCAGCAGCCCGGCTAGCGCGGACGAGACCCAGTACTTC.

In this sample, this clone turned up many times. The V and J genes are TRBV27 and TRBJ1-5; D is perhaps TRBD1 (5 bases). This CDR3 is 15 amino acids long. Germline loops: CDR1 MNHEY, CDR2 SMNVEV (reference sequence). Between the trimmed V and J ends, which lost 1 base and 7 bases, there was a span of 14 bases. In nucleotides, the CDR3 is TGTGCCAGCAGTTTATTGGGCGGGGCCCTCCAGCCCCAGCATTTT. It translates to CASSLLGGALQPQHF.

V and J are TRBV7-5 and TRBJ1-5; the table assigns TRBD1, which was not confirmed against the DNA. TRBV7-5 is a recognized pseudogene. CDR3 length: 18 residues. For the CDR3, the DNA is TGTGCCAGAAGCTCCACCGGGCCCGAGACAGGGGGGAATCAGCCCCAGCATTTT. Translation gives CARSSTGPETGGNQPQHF.

CDR3 sequence: CASSLQGGGYNEQFF. The CDR3 DNA reads TGCGCCAGCAGCTTACAGGGGGGAGGATACAATGAGCAGTTCTTC. V usage is TRBV5-1 and J usage is TRBJ2-1; 8 nucleotides align to TRBD1. This CDR3 is built from 15 residues. V dropped 2 bases and J dropped 4; count of bases not matched to a gene: 5. From germline, CDR1 is SGHRS and CDR2 YFSETQ.

The chain is built from TRBV9 and TRBJ2-7; 16 nucleotides agree with TRBD2. After removal of 2 bases from V and 5 bases from J, the junction contained 4 bases not matched to a gene. This CDR3 is built from 16 residues. From germline, CDR1 is SGDLS and CDR2 YYNGEE. The CDR3 loop is CASSVGLAGGWNEQYF. The CDR3 nucleotides read TGTGCCAGCAGCGTGGGACTAGCGGGGGGGTGGAACGAGCAGTACTTC. Supplemented by reference TRBV9 and TRBJ2-7, the full variable domain reads DSGVTQTPKHLITATGQRVTLRCSPRSGDLSVYWYQQSLDQGLQFLIQYYNGEERAKGNILERFSAQQFPDLHSELNLSSLELGDSALYFCASSVGLAGGWNEQYFGPGTRLTVT.